The T cell receptor beta chain described here comes from a study of T cell changes during pregnancy in multiple sclerosis. The protocol was immunoSEQ multiplex PCR, while the TCRdb copy is restricted to in-frame clones and leaves out a portion. The sample records around 80,000 clones, about 91% being singletons. V gave up 4 bases and J gave up 4 bases; unmatched junction bases: 9. This CDR3 region has 15 residues. Looked up from germline, CDR1 is SGDLS and CDR2 is YYNGEE. This receptor was obtained from a female donor with multiple sclerosis, enrolled in a pregnancy study. The source material was peripheral blood, sampled before pregnancy. The gene calls are TRBV9 and TRBJ1-2; TRBD1 matches at 8 bases. In DNA, the CDR3 is TGTGCCAGCAGCAGAAACCAGGGGGCAGGCTATGGCTACACCTTC. Its translation is CASSRNQGAGYGYTF.